The 11 T cell receptor beta chains in this list originate from one sample, sequenced in a study of identical twins' blood T cells. TCRdb fed the 5' RACE reads into MiXCR, producing one record per CDR3 protein. The table lists 300,000 to 400,000 distinct CDR3 sequences, roughly 30% of them singletons. Sequences were obtained from PBMCs. Source of these receptors: a woman aged 18-55 years in good health.

The chain carries TRBV4-3 and TRBJ2-1; 10 bases are a match to TRBD2. Losses at the gene ends were 3 bases for V and 8 bases for J; bases not matched to a gene: 7. The germline gives CDR1 LGHNA, CDR2 YSLEER. This CDR3 region has 15 residues. The CDR3 nucleotides are TGCGCCAGCAGCCAGGGAAGCGGGAGGGGCGATGAGCAGTTCTTC. It yields the protein CASSQGSGRGDEQFF.

The V and J genes are TRBV14 and TRBJ2-1, with D perhaps TRBD2 (5 bases). Looked up from germline, CDR1 is SGHDN and CDR2 is FVKESK. The CDR3 runs to 14 residues. The V gene lost 1 base and the J gene lost 6 bases, with 10 bases spanning the gap. The CDR3 is CASSQVRGGNEQFF. CDR3 in DNA: TGTGCCAGCAGCCAAGTAAGAGGAGGCAATGAGCAGTTCTTC.

The chain combines TRBV13 with TRBJ2-4; 7 positions agree with TRBD1. With V trimmed by 5 bases and J by 1 base, 5 bases remained unmatched. The CDR3 is 15 residues long. The germline V gene has CDR1 PRHDT and CDR2 FYEKMQ (reference sequence). CDR3 DNA: TGTGCCAGCAGCGCAACAGGGGACGCCAAAAACATTCAGTACTTC. Amino acid sequence: CASSATGDAKNIQYF.

V and J are TRBV19 and TRBJ2-7; a weak D match, TRBD2 (6 bases). This CDR3 contains 14 residues. Trimming removed 4 bases at V and 1 base at J, with 11 bases between. CDR1 and CDR2 from the germline V gene are LNHDA and SQIVND (reference sequence). CDR3 sequence: CASSTGVVSYEQYF. As DNA, the CDR3 is TGTGCCAGTAGTACGGGAGTTGTTTCCTACGAGCAGTACTTC.

This clonotype was detected ten times or more. The chain couples TRBV5-6 to TRBJ2-3; tentatively, D is TRBD1 (6 bases). V gave up 4 bases and J gave up 2 bases, with 23 bases separating them. The CDR3 is made up of 18 amino acids. Germline V gene data show CDR1 as SGHDT and CDR2 as YYEEEE. In DNA form, the CDR3 reads TGTGCCAGCAGCCCACTCCCACAGGGTCGTTGGGACACAGATACGCAGTATTTT. It is translated as CASSPLPQGRWDTDTQYF.

As concerns this clonotype: Given a much more abundant clone one base away, this may be a read error. The rearrangement links TRBV2 to TRBJ2-7; no reliable D call. There are 11 residues in the CDR3. The V gene's germline CDR1 is SNHLY and CDR2 FYNNEI. CDR3 in DNA: TGTGCCGGCAGTGAGTTGGACGAGCAGTACTTC. This gives the protein CAGSELDEQYF.

On this clonotype: One junction end disagrees with the germline gene, perhaps due to a read error. The rearrangement uses TRBV12-3 or TRBV12-4 and TRBJ1-1, with D perhaps matching TRBD1 (5 bases). The CDR3 contains 13 residues. Here the CDR3 reads CASRLRENAEAFF. The CDR3 DNA sequence: TGTGCCAGCAGACTCAGGGAGAACGCTGAAGCTTTCTTT.

This clonotype was observed a few times. The chain is built from TRBV20-1 and TRBJ1-6, with a weak D call TRBD1 (6 bases). Trimming took off 4 bases at V and 7 bases at J, with 11 bases between the two ends. The CDR3 sequence is 13 residues long. Germline V gene data show CDR1 as DFQATT and CDR2 as SNEGSKA (reference sequence). The CDR3 here is CSATDRNNSPLHF. The CDR3 region has the DNA TGCAGTGCTACCGACAGGAACAATTCACCCCTCCACTTT.

The chain couples TRBV29-1 to TRBJ1-3; no clear D. Germline V CDR1 and CDR2: SQVTM, ANQGSEA. With 7 bases removed from V and 0 bases from J, the gap between germline ends came to 16 bases. This CDR3 is 15 amino acids long. CDR3 nucleotides: TGCAGCGCTCAGAAGGGATTACTCTCTGGAAACACCATATATTTT. It specifies CSAQKGLLSGNTIYF.

For this clonotype: One end of the junction does not line up with germline, which may come from a read error. V is TRBV29-1 and J is TRBJ2-1, with D possibly matching TRBD2 (6 bases). CDR1 SQVTM and CDR2 ANQGSEA come from the germline V gene. CDR3 length equals 14 residues. CDR3 amino acids: CSGSPGLAYNEQVF. In DNA, the CDR3 is TGCAGCGGCTCTCCGGGACTTGCCTACAATGAGCAGGTCTTC.

The V and J genes are TRBV5-1 and TRBJ1-1, with 7 bases matching TRBD1. CDR3 length: 15 residues. The V gene's germline CDR1 is SGHRS and CDR2 YFSETQ. V lost 6 bases, J lost 0 bases, and 8 bases stayed unmatched. The CDR3, as DNA: TGCGCCAGCACCCAGGGGGTAACGCTGAACACTGAAGCTTTCTTT. This sequence encodes CASTQGVTLNTEAFF.